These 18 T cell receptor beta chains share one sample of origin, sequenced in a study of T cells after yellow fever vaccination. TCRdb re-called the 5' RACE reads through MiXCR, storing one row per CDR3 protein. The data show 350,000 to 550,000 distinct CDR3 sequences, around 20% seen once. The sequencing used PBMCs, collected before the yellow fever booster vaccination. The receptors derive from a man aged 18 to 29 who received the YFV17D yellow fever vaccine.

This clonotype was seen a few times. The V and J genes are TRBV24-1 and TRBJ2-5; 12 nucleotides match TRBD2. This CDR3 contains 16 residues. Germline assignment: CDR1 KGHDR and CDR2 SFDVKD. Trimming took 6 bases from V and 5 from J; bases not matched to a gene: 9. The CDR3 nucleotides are TGTGCCACCAGTCGCCCTAGCGGGGGGGCCCGGGAGACCCAGTACTTC. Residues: CATSRPSGGARETQYF.

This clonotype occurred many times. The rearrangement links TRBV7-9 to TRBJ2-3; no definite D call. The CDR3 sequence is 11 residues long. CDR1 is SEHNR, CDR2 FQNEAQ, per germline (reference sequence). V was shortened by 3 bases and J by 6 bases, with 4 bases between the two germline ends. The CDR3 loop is CASSFPDTQYF. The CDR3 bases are TGTGCCAGCAGCTTTCCGGATACGCAGTATTTT.

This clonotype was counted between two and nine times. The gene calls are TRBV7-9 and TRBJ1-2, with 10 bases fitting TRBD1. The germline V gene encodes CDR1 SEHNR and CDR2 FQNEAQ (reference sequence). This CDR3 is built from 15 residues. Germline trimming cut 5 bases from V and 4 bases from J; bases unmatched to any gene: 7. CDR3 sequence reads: CASSVPGQGIYGYTF. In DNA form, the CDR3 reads TGTGCCAGCAGCGTCCCGGGACAGGGGATCTATGGCTACACCTTC.

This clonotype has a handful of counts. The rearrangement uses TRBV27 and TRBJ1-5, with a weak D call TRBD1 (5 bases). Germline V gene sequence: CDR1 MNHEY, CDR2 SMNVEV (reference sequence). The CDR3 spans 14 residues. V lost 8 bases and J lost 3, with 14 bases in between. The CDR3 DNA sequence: TGTGCCAGCGCCACGCCGGGGGACAATCAGCCCCAGCATTTT. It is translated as CASATPGDNQPQHF.

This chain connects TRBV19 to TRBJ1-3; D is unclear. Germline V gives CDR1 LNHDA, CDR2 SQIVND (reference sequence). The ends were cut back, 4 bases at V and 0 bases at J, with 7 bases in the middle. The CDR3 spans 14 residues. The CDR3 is CASSRRVSGNTIYF. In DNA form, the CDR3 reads TGTGCCAGTAGTAGGCGCGTCTCTGGAAACACCATATATTTT.

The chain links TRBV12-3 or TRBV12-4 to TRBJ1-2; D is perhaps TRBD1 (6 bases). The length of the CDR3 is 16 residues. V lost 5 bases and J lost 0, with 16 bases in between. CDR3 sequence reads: CASSNTGQLTNYGYTF. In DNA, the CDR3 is TGTGCCAGCAGTAATACTGGACAGCTAACTAACTATGGCTACACCTTC.

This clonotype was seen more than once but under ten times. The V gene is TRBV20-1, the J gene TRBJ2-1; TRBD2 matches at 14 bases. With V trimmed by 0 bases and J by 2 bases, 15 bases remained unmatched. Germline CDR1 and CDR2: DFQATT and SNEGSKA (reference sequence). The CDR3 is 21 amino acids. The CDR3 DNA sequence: TGCAGTGCTAGAGATTTAGTCGGGACTAGCGGGGGACGGGGGCCCTACAATGAGCAGTTCTTC. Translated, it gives CSARDLVGTSGGRGPYNEQFF.

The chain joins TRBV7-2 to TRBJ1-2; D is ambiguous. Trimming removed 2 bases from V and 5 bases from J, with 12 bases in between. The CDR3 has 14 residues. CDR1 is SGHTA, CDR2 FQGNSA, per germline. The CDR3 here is CASSLRVGAYGYTF. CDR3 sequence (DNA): TGTGCCAGCAGCTTACGTGTGGGCGCATATGGCTACACCTTC.

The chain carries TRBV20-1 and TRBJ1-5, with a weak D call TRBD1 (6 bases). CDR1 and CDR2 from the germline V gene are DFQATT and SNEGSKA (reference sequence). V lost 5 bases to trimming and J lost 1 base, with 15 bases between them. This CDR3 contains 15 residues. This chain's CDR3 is CSAPRGQGSNQPQHF. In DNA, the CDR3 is TGCAGTGCTCCCCGGGGCCAGGGGAGCAATCAGCCCCAGCATTTT.

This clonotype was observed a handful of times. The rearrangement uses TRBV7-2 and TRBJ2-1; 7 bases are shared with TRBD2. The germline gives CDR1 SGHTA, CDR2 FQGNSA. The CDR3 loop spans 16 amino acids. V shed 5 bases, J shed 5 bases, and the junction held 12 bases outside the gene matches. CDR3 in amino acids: CASSLVWRGGDNEQFF. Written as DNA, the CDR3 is TGTGCCAGCAGCCTTGTCTGGCGGGGAGGGGACAATGAGCAGTTCTTC.

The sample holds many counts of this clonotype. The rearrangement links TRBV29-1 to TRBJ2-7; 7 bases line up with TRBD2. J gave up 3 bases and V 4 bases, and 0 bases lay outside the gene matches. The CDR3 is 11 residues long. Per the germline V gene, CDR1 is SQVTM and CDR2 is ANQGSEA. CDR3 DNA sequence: TGCAGCGTTGGGGACTACTACGAGCAGTACTTC. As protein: CSVGDYYEQYF.

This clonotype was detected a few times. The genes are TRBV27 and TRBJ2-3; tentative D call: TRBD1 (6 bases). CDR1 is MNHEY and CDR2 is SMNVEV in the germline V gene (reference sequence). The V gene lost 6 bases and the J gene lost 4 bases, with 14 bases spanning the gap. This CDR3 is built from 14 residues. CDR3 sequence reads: CASRNREGPDTQYF. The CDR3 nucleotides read TGTGCCAGCAGAAACAGGGAAGGTCCAGATACGCAGTATTTT.

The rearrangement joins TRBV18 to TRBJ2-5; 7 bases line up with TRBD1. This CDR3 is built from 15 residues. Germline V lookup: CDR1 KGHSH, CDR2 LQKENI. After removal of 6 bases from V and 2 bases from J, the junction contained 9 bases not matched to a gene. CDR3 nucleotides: TGTGCCAGCTCTATAAATTGGGACAGACAAGAGACCCAGTACTTC. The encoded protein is CASSINWDRQETQYF.

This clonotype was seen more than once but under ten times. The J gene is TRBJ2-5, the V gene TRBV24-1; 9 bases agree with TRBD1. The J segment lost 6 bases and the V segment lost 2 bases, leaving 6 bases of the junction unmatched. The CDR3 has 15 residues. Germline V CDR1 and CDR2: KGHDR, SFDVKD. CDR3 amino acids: CATSDSRTGEKTQYF. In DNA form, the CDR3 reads TGTGCCACCAGTGATTCCAGGACAGGGGAAAAGACCCAGTACTTC.

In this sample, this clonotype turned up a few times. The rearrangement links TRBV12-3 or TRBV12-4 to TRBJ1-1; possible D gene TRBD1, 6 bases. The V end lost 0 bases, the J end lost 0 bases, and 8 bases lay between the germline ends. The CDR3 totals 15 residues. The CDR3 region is CASSLAGDMNTEAFF. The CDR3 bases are TGTGCCAGCAGTTTAGCAGGGGACATGAACACTGAAGCTTTCTTT.

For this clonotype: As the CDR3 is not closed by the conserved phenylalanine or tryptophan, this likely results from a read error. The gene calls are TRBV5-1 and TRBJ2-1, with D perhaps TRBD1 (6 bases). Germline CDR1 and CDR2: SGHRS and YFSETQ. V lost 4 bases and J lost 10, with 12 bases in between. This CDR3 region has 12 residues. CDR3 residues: CASSGTLAEQFL. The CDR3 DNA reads TGCGCCAGCAGCGGGACACTGGCCGAGCAGTTCTTA.

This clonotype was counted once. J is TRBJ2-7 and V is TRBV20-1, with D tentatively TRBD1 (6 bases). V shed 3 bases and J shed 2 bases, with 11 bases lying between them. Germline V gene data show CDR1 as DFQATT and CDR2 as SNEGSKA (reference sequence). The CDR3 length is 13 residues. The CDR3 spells CSARPGDTYEQYF. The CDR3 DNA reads TGCAGTGCTAGGCCCGGGGACACCTACGAGCAGTACTTC.

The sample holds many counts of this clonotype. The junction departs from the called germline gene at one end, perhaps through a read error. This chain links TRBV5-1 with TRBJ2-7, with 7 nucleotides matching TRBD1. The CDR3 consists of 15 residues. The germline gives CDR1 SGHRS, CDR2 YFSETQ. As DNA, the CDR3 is TGTGCCAGCAGTTTATCAGGGGGAAGCTCCTACGAGCAGTACTTC. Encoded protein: CASSLSGGSSYEQYF.